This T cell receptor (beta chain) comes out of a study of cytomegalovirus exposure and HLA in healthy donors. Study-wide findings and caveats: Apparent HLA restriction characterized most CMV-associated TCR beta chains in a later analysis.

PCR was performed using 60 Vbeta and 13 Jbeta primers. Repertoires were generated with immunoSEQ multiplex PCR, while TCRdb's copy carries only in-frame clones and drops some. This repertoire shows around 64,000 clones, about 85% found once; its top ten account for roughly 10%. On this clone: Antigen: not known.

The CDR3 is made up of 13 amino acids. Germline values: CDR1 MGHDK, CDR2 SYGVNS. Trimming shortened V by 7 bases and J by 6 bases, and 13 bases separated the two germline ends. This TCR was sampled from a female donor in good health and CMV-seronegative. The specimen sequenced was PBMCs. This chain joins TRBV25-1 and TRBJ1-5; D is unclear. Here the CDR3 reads CASNGRETQPQHF. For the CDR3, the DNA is TGTGCCAGCAATGGGCGAGAGACTCAGCCCCAGCATTTT.